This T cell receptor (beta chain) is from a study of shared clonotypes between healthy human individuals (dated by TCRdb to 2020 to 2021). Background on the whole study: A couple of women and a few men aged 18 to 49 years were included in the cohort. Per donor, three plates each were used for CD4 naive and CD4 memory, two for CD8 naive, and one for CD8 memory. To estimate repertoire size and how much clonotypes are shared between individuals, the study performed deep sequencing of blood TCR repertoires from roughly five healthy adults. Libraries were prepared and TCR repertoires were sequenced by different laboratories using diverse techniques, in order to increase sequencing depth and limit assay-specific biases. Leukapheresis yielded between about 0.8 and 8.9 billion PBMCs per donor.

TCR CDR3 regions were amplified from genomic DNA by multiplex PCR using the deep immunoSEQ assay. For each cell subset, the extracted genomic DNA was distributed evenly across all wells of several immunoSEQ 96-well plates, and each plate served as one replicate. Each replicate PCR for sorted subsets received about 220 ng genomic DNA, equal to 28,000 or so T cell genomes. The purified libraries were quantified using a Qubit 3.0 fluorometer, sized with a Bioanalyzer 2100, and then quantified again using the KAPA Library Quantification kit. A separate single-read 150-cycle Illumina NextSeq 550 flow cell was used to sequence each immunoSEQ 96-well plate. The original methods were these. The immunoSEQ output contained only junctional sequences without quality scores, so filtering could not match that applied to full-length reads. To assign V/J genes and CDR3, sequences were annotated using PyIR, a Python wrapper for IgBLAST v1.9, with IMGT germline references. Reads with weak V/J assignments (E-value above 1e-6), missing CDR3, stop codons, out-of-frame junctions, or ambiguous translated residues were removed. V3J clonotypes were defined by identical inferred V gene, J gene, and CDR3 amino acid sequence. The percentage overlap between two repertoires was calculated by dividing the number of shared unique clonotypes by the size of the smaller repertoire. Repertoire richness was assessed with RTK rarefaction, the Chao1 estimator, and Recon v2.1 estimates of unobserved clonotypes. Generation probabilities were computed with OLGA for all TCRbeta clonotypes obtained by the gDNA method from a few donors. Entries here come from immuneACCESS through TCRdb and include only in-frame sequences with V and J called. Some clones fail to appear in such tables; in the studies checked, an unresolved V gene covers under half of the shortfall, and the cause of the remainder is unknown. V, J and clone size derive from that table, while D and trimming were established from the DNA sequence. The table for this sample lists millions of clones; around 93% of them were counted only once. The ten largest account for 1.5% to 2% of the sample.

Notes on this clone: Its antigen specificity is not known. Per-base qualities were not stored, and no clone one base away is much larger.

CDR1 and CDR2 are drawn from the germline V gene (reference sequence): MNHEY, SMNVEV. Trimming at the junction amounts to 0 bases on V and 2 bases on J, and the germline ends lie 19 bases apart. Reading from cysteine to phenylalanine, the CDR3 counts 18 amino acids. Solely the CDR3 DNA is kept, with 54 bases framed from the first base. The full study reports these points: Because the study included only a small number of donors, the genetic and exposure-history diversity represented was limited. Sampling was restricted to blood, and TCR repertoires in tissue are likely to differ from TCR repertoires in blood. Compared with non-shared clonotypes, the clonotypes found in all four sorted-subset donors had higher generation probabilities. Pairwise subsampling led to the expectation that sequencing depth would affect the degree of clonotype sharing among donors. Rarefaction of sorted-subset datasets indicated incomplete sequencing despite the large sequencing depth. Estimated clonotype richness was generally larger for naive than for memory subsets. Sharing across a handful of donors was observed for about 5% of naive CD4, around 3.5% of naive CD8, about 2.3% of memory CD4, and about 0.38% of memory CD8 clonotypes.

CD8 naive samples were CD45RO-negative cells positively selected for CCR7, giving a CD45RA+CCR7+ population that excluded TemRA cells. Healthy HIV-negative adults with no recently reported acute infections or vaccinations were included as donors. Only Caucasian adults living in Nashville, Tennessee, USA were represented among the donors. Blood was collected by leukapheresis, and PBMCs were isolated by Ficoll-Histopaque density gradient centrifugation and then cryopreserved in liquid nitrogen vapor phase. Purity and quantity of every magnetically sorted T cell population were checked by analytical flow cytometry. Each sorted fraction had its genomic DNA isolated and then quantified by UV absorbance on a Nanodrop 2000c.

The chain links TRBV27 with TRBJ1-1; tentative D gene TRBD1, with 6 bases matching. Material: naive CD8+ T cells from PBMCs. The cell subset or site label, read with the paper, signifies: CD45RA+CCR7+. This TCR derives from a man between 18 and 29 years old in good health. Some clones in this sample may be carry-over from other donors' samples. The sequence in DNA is TGTGCCAGCAGTTTATCCCCGCCAGGGGCATGGAGAAACACTGAAGCTTTCTTT. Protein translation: CASSLSPPGAWRNTEAFF.